This TCR beta chain was profiled in a study of blood T cell repertoires in COVID-19. Study details: Some COVID-19 samples were acute and others convalescent; all came from the United States, Italy and Spain. PBMCs, B-cell-depleted T cells, or T cells were the source of the cDNA or gDNA that made up the material.

Recovered Cohort 3 donors showed two negative PCRs, clearance, or symptom resolution. Trimming shortened V by 5 bases and J by 6 bases, and 13 bases separated the two germline ends. Germline-derived CDR1 and CDR2 are MNHEY and SVGAGI. The CDR3 totals 13 residues. Sequenced by immunoSEQ multiplex PCR; TCRdb stores in-frame clones only, minus some. This sample has about 200,000 clones, with roughly 90% found just once. Sequenced: PBMCs or T cells enriched from blood (not recorded which). The chain joins TRBV6-5 to TRBJ1-1; D remains ambiguous. This receptor was obtained from a woman under 30 who had recovered from COVID-19. CDR3 sequence reads: CASSRVPGSEAFF. CDR3 sequence (DNA): TGTGCCAGCAGTCGCGTCCCGGGATCTGAAGCTTTCTTT.